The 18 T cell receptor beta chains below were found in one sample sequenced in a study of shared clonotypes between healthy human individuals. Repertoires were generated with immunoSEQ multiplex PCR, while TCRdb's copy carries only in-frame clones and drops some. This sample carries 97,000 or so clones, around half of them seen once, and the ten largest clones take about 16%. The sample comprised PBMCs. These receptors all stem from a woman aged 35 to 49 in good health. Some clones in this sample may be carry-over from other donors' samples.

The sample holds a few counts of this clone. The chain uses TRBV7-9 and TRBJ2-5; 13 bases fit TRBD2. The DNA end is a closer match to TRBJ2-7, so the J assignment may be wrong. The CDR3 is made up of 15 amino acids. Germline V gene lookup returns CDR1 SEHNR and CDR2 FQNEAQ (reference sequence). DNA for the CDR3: TGTGCCAGCAGCACCCGGACTAGCGGGAGCGACGAGCAGTACTTC. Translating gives CASSTRTSGSDEQYF.

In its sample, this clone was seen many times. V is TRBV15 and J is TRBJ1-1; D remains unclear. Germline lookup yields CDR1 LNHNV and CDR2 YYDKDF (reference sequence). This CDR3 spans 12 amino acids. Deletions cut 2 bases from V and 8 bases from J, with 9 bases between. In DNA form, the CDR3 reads TGTGCCACCAGCAGACACCAAGGGGAAGCTTTCTTT. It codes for CATSRHQGEAFF.

CDR3 loop: CASSPRTSGNYEQYF. In nucleotides, the CDR3 is TGTGCCAGCAGCCCTAGGACTAGCGGGAACTACGAGCAGTACTTC. This chain joins TRBV7-9 and TRBJ2-7; 12 nucleotides align to TRBD2. Germline values: CDR1 SEHNR, CDR2 FQNEAQ (reference sequence). CDR3 length equals 15 residues. Trimming cost V 5 bases and J 3 bases; bases outside gene matches: 5.

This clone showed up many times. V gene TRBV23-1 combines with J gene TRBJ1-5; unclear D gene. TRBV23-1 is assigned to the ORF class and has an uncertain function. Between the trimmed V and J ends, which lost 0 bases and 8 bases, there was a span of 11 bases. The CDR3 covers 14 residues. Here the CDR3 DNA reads TGCGCCAGCAGTCAATCTTCCTGGCCGGAGCCCCAGCATTTT. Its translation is CASSQSSWPEPQHF.

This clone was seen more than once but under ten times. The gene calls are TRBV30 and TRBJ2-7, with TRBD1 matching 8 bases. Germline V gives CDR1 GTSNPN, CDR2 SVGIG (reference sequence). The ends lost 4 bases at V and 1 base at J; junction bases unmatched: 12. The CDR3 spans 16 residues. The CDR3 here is CAWTTDRGPMSYEQYF. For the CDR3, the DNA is TGTGCCTGGACTACAGACAGGGGCCCAATGTCCTACGAGCAGTACTTC.

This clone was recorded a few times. DNA for the CDR3: TGTGCCAGCAGTTTAGGGATGAGGGGATGGAGCTATGGCTACACCTTC. Protein sequence: CASSLGMRGWSYGYTF. V is TRBV28 and J is TRBJ1-2, with a tentative D call TRBD1 (5 bases). Germline CDR1 reads MDHEN; CDR2 reads SYDVKM. There are 16 residues in the CDR3. V was shortened by 2 bases and J by 4 bases, with 17 bases between the two germline ends.

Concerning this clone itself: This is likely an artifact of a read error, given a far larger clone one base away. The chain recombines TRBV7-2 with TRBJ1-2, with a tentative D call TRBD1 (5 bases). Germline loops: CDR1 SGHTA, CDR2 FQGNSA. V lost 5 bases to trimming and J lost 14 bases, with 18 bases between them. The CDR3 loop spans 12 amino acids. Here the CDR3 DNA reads TGTGCCAGCAGCACTAGCTGGGACGGAAAGACCTTC. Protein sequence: CASSTSWDGKTF.

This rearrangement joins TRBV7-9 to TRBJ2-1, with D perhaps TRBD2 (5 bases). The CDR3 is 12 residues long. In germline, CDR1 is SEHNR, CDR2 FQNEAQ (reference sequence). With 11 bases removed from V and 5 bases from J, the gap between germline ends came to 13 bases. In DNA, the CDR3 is TGTGCCTTGCACAGCGGTCACAATGAGCAGTTCTTC. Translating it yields CALHSGHNEQFF. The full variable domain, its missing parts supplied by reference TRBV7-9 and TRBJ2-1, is DTGVSQNPRHKITKRGQNVTFRCDPISEHNRLYWYRQTLGQGPEFLTYFQNEAQLEKSRLLSDRFSAERPKGSFSTLEIQRTEQGDSAMYLCALHSGHNEQFFGPGTRLTVL.

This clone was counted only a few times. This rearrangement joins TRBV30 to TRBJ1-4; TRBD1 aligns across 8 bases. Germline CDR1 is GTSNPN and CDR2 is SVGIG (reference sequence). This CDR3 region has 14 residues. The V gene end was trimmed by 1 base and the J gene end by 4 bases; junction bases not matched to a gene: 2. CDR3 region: CAWSEDRDNEKLFF. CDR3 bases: TGTGCCTGGAGTGAGGACAGGGATAATGAAAAACTGTTTTTT. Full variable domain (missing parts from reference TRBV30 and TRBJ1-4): SQTIHQWPATLVQPVGSPLSLECTVEGTSNPNLYWYRQAAGRGLQLLFYSVGIGQISSEVPQNLSASRPQDRQFILSSKKLLLSDSGFYLCAWSEDRDNEKLFFGSGTQLSVL.

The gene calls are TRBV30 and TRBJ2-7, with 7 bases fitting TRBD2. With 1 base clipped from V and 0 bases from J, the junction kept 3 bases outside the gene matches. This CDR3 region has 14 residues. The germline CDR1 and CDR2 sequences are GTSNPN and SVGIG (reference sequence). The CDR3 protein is CAWSGSGNSYEQYF. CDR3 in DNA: TGTGCCTGGAGTGGCAGCGGGAACTCCTACGAGCAGTACTTC.

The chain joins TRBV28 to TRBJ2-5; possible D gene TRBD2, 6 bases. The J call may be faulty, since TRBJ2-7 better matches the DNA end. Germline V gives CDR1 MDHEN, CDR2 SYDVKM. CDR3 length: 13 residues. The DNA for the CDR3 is TGTGCCACCGCCCCCGGGGGTTTCGACGAGCAGTACTTC. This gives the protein CATAPGGFDEQYF.

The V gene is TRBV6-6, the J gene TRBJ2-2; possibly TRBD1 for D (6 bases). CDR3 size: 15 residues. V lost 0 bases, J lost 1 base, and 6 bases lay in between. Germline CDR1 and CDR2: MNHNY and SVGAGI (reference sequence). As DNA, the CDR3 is TGTGCCAGCAGTTACTCGGGACAGAACACCGGGGAGCTGTTTTTT. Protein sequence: CASSYSGQNTGELFF.

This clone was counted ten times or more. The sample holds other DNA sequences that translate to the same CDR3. The CDR3 DNA reads as TGTGCCTGGAGTAGAGGAGCTAACTATGGCTACACCTTC. The encoded protein is CAWSRGANYGYTF. This chain joins TRBV30 and TRBJ1-2; D is undetermined. Germline V gene sequence: CDR1 GTSNPN, CDR2 SVGIG (reference sequence). The CDR3 consists of 13 residues. With 2 bases removed from V and 0 bases from J, the gap between germline ends came to 7 bases.

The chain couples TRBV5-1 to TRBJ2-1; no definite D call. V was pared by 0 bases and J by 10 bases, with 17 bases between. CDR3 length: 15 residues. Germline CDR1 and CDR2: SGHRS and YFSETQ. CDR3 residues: CASSLAGGRNGEQFF. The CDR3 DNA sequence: TGCGCCAGCAGCTTGGCCGGCGGACGCAACGGCGAGCAGTTCTTC. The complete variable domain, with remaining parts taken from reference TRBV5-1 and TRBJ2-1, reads KAGVTQTPRYLIKTRGQQVTLSCSPISGHRSVSWYQQTPGQGLQFLFEYFSETQRNKGNFPGRFSGRQFSNSRSEMNVSTLELGDSALYLCASSLAGGRNGEQFFGPGTRLTVL.

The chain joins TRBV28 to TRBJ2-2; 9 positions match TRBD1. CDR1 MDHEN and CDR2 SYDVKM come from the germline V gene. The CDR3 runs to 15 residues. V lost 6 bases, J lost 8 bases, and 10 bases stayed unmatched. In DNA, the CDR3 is TGTGCCAGCAGGGGACGGGACAGGGTTTCAGGGGAGCTGTTTTTT. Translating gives CASRGRDRVSGELFF.

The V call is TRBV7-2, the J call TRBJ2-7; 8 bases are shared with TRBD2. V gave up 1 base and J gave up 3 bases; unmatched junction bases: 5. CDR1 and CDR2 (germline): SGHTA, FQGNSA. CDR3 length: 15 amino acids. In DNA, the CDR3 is TGTGCCAGCAGCTTAGATGCGGGAGGCCACTACGAGCAGTACTTC. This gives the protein CASSLDAGGHYEQYF.

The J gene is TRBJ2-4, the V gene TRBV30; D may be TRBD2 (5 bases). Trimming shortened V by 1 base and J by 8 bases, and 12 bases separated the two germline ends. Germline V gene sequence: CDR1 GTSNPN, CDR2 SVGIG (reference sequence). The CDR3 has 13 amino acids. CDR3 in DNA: TGTGCCTGGAGTGGGTCGGGAAGGGACATTCAGTACTTC. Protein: CAWSGSGRDIQYF.

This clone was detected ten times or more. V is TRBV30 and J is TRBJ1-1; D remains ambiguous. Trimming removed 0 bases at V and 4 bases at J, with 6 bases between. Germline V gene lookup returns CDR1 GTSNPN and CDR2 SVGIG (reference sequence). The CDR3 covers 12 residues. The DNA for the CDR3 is TGTGCCTGGAGTGTAAGGCCCACTGAAGCTTTCTTT. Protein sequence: CAWSVRPTEAFF.